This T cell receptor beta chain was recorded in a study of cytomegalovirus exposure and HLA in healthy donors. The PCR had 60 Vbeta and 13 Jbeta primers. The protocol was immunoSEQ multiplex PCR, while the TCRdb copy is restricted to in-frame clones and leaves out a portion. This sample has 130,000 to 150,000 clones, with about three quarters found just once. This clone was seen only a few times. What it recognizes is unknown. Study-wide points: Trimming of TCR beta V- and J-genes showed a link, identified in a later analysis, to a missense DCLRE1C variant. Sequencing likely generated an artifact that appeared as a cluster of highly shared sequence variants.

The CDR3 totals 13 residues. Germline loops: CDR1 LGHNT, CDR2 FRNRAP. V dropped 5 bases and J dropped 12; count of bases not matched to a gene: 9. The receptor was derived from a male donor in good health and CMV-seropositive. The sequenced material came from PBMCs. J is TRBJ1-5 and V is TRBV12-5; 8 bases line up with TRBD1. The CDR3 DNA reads TGTGCTAGTGGTCCGAGCGGACAGGGTGGCCAGCATTTT. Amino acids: CASGPSGQGGQHF.